These 2 T cell receptor beta chains came from one sample sequenced in a study of T cell responses to AZD1222 COVID-19 vaccine. Generated by immunoSEQ multiplex PCR, the TCRdb table keeps only in-frame clones and is missing some. The sample records hundreds of thousands of clones, around 93% being singletons. Sequencing was performed on peripheral blood, taken on day 0 of MenACWY control vaccination. Source of these receptors: an adult in good health.

The chain couples TRBV29-1 to TRBJ2-7, with TRBD1 identical over 11 bases. In germline, CDR1 is SQVTM, CDR2 ANQGSEA. The ends lost 6 bases at V and 6 bases at J; junction bases unmatched: 4. This CDR3 contains 12 residues. In DNA form, the CDR3 reads TGCAGCGTGGATGGGACAGGGGGCGAGCAGTACTTC. Residues: CSVDGTGGEQYF.

A few counts support this clone. The chain recombines TRBV6-5 with TRBJ1-1, with TRBD1 as a possible D gene (5 bases). CDR3 length: 13 residues. Per the germline V gene, CDR1 is MNHEY and CDR2 is SVGAGI. V lost 6 bases to trimming and J lost 7 bases, with 15 bases between them. Written as DNA, the CDR3 is TGTGCCAGCAGGACAGTGAGGAACGATGAAGCTTTCTTT. Its protein product is CASRTVRNDEAFF.